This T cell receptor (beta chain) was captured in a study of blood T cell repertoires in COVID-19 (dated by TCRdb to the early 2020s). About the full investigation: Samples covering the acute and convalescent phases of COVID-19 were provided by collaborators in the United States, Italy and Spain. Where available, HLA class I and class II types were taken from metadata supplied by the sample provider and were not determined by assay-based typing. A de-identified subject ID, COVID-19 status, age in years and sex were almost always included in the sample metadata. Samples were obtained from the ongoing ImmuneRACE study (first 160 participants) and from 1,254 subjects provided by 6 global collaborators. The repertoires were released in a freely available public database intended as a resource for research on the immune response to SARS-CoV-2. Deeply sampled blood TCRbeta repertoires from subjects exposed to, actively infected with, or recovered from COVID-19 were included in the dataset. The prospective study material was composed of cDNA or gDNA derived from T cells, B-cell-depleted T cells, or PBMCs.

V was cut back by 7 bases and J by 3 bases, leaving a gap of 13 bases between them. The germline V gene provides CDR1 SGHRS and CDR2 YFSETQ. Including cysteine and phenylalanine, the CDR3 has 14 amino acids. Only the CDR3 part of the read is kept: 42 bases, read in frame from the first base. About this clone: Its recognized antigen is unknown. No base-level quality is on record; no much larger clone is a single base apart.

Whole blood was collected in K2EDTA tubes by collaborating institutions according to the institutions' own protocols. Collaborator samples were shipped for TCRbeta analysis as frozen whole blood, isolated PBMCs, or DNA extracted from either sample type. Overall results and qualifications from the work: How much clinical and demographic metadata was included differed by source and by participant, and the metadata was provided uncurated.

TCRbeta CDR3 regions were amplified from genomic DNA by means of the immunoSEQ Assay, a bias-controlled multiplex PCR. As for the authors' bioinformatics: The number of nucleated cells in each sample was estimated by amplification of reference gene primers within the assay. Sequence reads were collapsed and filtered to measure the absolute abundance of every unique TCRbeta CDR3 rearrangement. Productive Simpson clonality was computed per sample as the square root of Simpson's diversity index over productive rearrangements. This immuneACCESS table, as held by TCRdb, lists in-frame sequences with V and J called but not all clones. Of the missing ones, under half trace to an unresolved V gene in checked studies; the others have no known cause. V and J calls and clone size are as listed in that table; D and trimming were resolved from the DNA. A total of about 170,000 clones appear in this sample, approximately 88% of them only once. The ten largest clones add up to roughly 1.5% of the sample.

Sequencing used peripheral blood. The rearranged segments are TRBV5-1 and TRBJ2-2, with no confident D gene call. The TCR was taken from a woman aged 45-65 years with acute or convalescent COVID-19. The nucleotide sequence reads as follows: TGCGCCAGCCGGGTAGACTTCGACACCGGGGAGCTGTTTTTT. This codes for CASRVDFDTGELFF.